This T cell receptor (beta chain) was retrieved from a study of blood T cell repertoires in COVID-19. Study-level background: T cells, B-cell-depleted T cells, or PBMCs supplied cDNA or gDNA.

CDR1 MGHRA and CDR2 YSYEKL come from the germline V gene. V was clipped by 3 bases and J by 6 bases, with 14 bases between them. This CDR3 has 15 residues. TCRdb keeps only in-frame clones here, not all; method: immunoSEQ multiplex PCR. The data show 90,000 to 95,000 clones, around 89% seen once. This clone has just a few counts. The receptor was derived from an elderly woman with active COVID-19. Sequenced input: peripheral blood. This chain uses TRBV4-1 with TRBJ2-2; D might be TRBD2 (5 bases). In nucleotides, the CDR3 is TGCGCCAGCAGCCATCAGACGGTGGGAGCCGGGGAGCTGTTTTTT. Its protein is CASSHQTVGAGELFF.